What follows are 4 T cell receptor beta chains derived from one specimen sequenced in a study of shared clonotypes between healthy human individuals. Assay: immunoSEQ multiplex PCR; the TCRdb copy retains only in-frame clones and omits some. Of about 320,000 clones in the sample, around 86% are singletons; the top ten hold about a sixth. Sequencing used memory CD8+ T cells sorted from blood. As to subset: CD45RO+ cells pooled with CCR7-negative TemRA cells. These receptors were obtained from a man between 18 and 29 years old in good health.

The chain recombines TRBV11-1 with TRBJ2-5; D tentatively reads TRBD1 or TRBD2 (7 bases each). Trimming removed 1 base at V and 7 bases at J, with 13 bases between. The CDR3 consists of 14 residues. Germline V gives CDR1 SGHAT, CDR2 FQDESV (reference sequence). DNA for the CDR3: TGTGCCAGCAGCTTAGAGGGAGGGGGCTGGACCCAGTACTTC. Translated, it gives CASSLEGGGWTQYF.

The CDR3 DNA is TGTGCCAGTAGTATAGGAGGGGGCGCTTACAATGAGCAGTTCTTC. This translates into CASSIGGGAYNEQFF. V and J are TRBV19 and TRBJ2-1; 7 nucleotides match TRBD1. The CDR3 runs 15 residues. Germline V CDR1 and CDR2: LNHDA, SQIVND (reference sequence). V trimming: 1 base; J trimming: 4 bases; junction bases outside the gene matches: 4.

This clone is a singleton in its sample. This chain joins TRBV5-7 and TRBJ2-2, with D uncertain. TRBV5-7 qualifies as an ORF whose function is uncertain. CDR3 length: 14 amino acids. The germline V and J ends were trimmed by 3 bases and 3 bases, with 9 bases remaining between them. The CDR3 sequence: CASSCRPHTGELFF. The CDR3 bases are TGTGCCAGCAGCTGCCGTCCCCACACCGGGGAGCTGTTTTTT.

The rearrangement links TRBV6-6 to TRBJ2-5; D is unresolved. The germline V and J ends were trimmed by 6 bases and 0 bases, with 11 bases remaining between them. Germline V gives CDR1 MNHNY, CDR2 SVGAGI (reference sequence). The CDR3 consists of 14 residues. CDR3 sequence reads: CASSLSRYQETQYF. The CDR3 DNA reads TGTGCCAGCAGCTTGTCCCGGTACCAAGAGACCCAGTACTTC.